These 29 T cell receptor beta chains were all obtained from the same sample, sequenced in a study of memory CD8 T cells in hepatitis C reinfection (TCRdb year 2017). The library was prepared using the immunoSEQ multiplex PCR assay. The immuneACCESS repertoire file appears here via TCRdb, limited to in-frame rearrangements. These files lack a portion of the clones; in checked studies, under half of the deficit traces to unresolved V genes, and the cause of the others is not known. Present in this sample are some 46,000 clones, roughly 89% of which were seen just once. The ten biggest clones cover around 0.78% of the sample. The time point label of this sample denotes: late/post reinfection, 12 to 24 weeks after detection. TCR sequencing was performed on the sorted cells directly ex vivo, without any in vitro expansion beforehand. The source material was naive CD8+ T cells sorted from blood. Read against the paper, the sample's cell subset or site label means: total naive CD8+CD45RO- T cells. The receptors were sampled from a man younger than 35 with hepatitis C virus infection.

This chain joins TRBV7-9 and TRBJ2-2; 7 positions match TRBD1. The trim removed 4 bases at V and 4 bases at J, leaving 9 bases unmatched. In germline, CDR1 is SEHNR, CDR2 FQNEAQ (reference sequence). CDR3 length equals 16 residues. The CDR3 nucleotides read TGTGCCAGCAGCTCCACACACCGGGACAGCACCGGGGAGCTGTTTTTT. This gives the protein CASSSTHRDSTGELFF.

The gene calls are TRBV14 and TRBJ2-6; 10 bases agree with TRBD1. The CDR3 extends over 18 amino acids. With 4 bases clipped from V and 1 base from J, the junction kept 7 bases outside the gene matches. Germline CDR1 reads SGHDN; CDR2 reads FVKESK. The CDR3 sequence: CASSPFAGQGSGANVLTF. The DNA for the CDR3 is TGTGCCAGCAGCCCCTTTGCGGGACAGGGGTCTGGGGCCAACGTCCTGACTTTC.

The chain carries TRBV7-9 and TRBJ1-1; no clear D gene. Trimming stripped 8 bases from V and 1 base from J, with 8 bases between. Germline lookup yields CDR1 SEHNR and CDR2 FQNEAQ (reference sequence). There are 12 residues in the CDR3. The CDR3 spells CASSGWNTEAFF. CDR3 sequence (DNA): TGTGCCAGCTCAGGCTGGAACACTGAAGCTTTCTTT.

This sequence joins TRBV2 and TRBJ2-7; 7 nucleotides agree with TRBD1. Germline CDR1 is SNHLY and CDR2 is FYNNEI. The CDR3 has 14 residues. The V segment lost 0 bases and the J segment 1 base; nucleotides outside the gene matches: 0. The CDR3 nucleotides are TGTGCCAGCAGTGAAGCGGACAGGTCCTACGAGCAGTACTTC. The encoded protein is CASSEADRSYEQYF.

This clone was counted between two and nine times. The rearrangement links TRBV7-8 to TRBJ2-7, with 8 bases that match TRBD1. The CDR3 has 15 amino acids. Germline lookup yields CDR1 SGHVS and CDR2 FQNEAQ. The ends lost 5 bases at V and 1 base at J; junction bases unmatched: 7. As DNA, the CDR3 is TGTGCCAGCAGCCTCGGACAGGGCCCTTCCTACGAGCAGTACGTC. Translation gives CASSLGQGPSYEQYV.

As DNA, the CDR3 is TGTGCCAGCAGCTTAGTTGCAGGGCCGGACACTGAAGCTTTCTTT. The encoded protein is CASSLVAGPDTEAFF. This sequence joins TRBV7-9 and TRBJ1-1; perhaps TRBD1 as D (5 bases). CDR1 and CDR2 (germline): SEHNR, FQNEAQ (reference sequence). The CDR3 loop spans 15 amino acids. V lost 1 base and J 3 bases, leaving 12 bases between the germline ends. Combining the CDR3 with reference TRBV7-9 and TRBJ1-1 gives the whole variable domain DTGVSQNPRHKITKRGQNVTFRCDPISEHNRLYWYRQTLGQGPEFLTYFQNEAQLEKSRLLSDRFSAERPKGSFSTLEIQRTEQGDSAMYLCASSLVAGPDTEAFFGQGTRLTVV.

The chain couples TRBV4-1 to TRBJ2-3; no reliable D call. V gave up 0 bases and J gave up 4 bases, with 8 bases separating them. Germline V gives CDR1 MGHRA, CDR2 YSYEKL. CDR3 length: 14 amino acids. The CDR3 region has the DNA TGCGCCAGCAGCCAAGAAATGAGAGCAGATACGCAGTATTTT. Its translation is CASSQEMRADTQYF.

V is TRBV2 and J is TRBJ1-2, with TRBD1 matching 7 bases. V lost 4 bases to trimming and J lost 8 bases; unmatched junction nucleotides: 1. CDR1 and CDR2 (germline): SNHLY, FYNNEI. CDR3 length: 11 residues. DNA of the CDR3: TGTGCCAGCAGTGGGGACAGAGGCTACACCTTC. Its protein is CASSGDRGYTF.

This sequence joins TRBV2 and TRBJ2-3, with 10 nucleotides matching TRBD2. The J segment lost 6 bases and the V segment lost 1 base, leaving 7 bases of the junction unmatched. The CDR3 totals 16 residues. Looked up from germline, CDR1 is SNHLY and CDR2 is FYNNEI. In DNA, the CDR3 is TGTGCCAGCAGTGAAGGCCTAGCGGGGGCGTCGGATACGCAGTATTTT. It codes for CASSEGLAGASDTQYF. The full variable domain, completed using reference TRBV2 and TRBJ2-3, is EPEVTQTPSHQVTQMGQEVILRCVPISNHLYFYWYRQILGQKVEFLVSFYNNEISEKSEIFDDQFSVERPDGSNFTLKIRSTKLEDSAMYFCASSEGLAGASDTQYFGPGTRLTVL.

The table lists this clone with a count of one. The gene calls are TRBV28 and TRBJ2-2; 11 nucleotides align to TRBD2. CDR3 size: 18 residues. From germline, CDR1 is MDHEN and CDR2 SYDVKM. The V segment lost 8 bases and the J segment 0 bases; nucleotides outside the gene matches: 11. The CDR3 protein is CASGLTSGDISNTGELFF. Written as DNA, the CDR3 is TGTGCCAGCGGACTGACTAGCGGGGATATTTCGAACACCGGGGAGCTGTTTTTT. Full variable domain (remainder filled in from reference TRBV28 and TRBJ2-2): DVKVTQSSRYLVKRTGEKVFLECVQDMDHENMFWYRQDPGLGLRLIYFSYDVKMKEKGDIPEGYSVSREKKERFSLILESASTNQTSMYLCASGLTSGDISNTGELFFGEGSRLTVL.

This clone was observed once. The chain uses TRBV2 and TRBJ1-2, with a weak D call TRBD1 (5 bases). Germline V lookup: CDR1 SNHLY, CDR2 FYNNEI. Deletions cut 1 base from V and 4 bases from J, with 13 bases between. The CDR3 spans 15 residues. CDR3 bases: TGTGCCAGCAGTGAAGAGGGGCAGCTGGCCTATGGCTACACCTTC. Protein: CASSEEGQLAYGYTF.

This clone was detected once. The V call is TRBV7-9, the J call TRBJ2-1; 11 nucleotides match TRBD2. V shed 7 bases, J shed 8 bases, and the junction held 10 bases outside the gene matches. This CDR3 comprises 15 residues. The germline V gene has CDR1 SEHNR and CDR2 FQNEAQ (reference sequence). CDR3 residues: CASTTSGGHPDEQFF. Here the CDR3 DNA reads TGTGCCAGCACCACTAGCGGGGGCCACCCCGATGAGCAGTTCTTC.

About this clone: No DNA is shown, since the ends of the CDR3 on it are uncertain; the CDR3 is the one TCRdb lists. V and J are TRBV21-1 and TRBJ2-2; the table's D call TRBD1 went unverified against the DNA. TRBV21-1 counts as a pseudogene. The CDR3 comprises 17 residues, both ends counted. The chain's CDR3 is CACQRFGTGSGTGELFF.

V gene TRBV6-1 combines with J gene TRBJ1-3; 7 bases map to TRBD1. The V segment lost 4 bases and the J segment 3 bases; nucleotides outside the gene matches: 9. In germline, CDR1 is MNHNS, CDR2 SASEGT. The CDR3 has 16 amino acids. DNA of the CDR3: TGTGCCAGCAGTGGCCTACCAGGGACAGATGGAAACACCATATATTTT. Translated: CASSGLPGTDGNTIYF.

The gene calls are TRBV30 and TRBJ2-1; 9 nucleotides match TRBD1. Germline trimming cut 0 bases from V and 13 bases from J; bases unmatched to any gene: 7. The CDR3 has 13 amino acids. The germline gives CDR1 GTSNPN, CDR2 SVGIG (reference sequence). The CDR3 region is CAWSVLQGAGQFF. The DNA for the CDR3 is TGTGCCTGGAGTGTATTACAGGGGGCGGGTCAGTTCTTC. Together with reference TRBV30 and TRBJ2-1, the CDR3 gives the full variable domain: SQTIHQWPATLVQPVGSPLSLECTVEGTSNPNLYWYRQAAGRGLQLLFYSVGIGQISSEVPQNLSASRPQDRQFILSSKKLLLSDSGFYLCAWSVLQGAGQFFGPGTRLTVL.

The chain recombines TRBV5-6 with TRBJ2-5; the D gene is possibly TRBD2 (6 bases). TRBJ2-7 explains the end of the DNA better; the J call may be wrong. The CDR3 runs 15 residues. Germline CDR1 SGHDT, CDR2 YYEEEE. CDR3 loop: CASSLGGGFSYEQYF. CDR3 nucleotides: TGTGCCAGCAGCCTCGGGGGAGGATTCTCCTACGAGCAGTACTTC.

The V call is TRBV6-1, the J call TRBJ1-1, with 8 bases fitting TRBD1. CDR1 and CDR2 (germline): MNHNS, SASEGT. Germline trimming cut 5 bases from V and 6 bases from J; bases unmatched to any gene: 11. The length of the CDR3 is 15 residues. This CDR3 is CASSTIRQGMAEAFF. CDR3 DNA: TGTGCCAGCAGTACTATCCGACAGGGGATGGCTGAAGCTTTCTTT.

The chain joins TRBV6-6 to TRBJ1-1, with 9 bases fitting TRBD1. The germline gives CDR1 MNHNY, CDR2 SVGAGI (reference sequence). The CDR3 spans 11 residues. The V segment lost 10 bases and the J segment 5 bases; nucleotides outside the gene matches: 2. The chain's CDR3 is CAIDRGTEAFF. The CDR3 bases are TGTGCCATCGACAGGGGGACTGAAGCTTTCTTT.

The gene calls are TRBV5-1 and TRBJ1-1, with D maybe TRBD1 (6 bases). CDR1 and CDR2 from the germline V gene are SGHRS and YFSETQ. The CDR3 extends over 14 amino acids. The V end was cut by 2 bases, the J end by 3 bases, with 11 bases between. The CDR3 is CASSLTGSDTEAFF. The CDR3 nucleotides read TGCGCCAGCAGCTTAACAGGGTCGGACACTGAAGCTTTCTTT.

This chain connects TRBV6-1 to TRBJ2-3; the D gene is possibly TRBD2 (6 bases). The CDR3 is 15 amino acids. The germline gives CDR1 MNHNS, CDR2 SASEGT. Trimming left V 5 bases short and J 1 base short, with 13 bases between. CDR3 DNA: TGTGCCAGCAGTCCAACGGGACTGGGCACAGATACGCAGTATTTT. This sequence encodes CASSPTGLGTDTQYF.

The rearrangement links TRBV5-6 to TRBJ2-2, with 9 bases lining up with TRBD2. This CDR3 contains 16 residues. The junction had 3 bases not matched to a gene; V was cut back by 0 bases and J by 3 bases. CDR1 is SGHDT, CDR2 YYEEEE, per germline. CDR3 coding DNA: TGTGCCAGCAGCTTGGCAGCGGGGGGACACACCGGGGAGCTGTTTTTT. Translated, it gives CASSLAAGGHTGELFF.

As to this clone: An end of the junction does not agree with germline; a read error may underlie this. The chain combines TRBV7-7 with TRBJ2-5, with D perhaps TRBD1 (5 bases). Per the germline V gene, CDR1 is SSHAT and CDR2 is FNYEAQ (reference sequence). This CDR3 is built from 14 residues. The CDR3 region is CASSKGPVLETQYF. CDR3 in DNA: TGTGCTAGCAGCAAGGGGCCGGTGTTAGAGACCCAGTACTTC.

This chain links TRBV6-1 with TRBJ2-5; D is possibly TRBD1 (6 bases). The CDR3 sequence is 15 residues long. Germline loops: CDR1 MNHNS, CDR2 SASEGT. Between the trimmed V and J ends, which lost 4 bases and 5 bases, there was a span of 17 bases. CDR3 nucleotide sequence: TGTGCCAGCAGTGCTCCGTGGACAGAATGGGAGACCCAGTACTTC. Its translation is CASSAPWTEWETQYF.

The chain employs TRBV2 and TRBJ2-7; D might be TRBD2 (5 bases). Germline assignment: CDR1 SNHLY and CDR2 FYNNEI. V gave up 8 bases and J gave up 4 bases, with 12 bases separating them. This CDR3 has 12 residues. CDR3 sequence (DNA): TGTGCCAGCCCGGGTCCGGGATACGAGCAGTACGTC. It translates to CASPGPGYEQYV.

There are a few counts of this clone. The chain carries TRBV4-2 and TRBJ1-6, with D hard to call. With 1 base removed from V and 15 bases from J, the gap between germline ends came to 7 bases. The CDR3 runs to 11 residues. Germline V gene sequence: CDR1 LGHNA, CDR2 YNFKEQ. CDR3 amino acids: CASSQGLVLHF. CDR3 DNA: TGTGCCAGCAGCCAAGGACTGGTCCTCCACTTT.

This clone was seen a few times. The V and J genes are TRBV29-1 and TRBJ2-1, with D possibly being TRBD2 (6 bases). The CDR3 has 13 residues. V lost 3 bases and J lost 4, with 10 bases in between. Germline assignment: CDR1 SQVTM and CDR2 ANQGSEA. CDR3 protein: CSVEVGGYNEQFF. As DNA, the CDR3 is TGCAGCGTTGAGGTGGGAGGATACAATGAGCAGTTCTTC.

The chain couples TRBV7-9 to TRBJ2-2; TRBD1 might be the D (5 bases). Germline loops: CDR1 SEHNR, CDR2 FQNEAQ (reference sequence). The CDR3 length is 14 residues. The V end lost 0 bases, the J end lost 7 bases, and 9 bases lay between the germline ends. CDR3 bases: TGTGCCAGCAGCTTAGCGCAGGGCCACGGGGAGCTGTTTTTT. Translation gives CASSLAQGHGELFF.

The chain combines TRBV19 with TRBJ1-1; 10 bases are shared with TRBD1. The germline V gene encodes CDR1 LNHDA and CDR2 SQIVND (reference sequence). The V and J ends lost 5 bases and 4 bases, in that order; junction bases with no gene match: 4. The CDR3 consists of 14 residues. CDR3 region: CASSLGTGVTEAFF. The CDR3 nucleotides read TGTGCCAGTAGTCTCGGGACAGGGGTCACTGAAGCTTTCTTT.

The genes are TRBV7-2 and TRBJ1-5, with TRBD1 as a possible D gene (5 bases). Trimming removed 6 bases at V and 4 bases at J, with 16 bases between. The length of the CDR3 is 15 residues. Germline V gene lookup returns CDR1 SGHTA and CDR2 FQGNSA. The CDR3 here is CASSLPQGSNQPQHF. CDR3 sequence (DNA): TGTGCCAGCAGTCTTCCTCAGGGCTCTAATCAGCCCCAGCATTTT.